The clone carrying this T cell receptor beta chain was recorded a few times. The authors ran unsorted PBMC replicate PCRs on around 270 ng DNA, approximately 30,000 T cell genomes. Per the authors' pipeline: Junction-only sequences produced by ImmunoSEQ had no quality scores, so filtering differed. Profiled with immunoSEQ multiplex PCR; TCRdb holds only in-frame clones, not every one. V, J and clone size reflect that table, while D and trimming were determined from the DNA. The sample holds about 530,000 clones, about 80% seen once. Recent acute infections and vaccinations were absent in the healthy HIV-negative adult donors. The study used 80 million to 100 million PBMCs per unsorted sample for genomic DNA. The record originates from a study of shared clonotypes between healthy human individuals. Germline loops: CDR1 MNHEY, CDR2 SVGAGI. The CDR3 runs to 11 residues. The V and J ends lost 8 bases and 0 bases respectively, with 2 bases between them.

The V gene is TRBV6-5, the J gene TRBJ1-3; D ambiguous. Sequencing used PBMCs. The receptor was derived from a woman aged 40-49 years in good health. Some clones in this sample may be carry-over from other donors' samples. CDR3 sequence: CASRSGNTIYF. In nucleotides, the CDR3 is TGTGCCAGCCGCTCTGGAAACACCATATATTTT.